This T cell receptor beta chain came from a study of blood T cell repertoires in COVID-19. Study at large: Acute and convalescent COVID-19 specimens originated in the United States, Italy and Spain.

The CDR3 sequence is 12 residues long. Unmatched junction bases numbered 2, after V lost 4 bases and J lost 8 bases. Germline CDR1 and CDR2: SEHNR and FQNEAQ (reference sequence). Profiled with immunoSEQ multiplex PCR; TCRdb holds only in-frame clones, not every one. Of about 200,000 clones in the sample, about 85% are singletons; the top ten hold approximately 2.1%. What was sequenced was PBMCs or T cells enriched from blood (not recorded which). This receptor was taken from a young woman who had recovered from COVID-19. The J gene is TRBJ1-1, the V gene TRBV7-9, with 9 bases matching TRBD1. The DNA of the CDR3 is TGTGCCAGCAGCTACGGGACAGGGGAAGCTTTCTTT. As protein: CASSYGTGEAFF.